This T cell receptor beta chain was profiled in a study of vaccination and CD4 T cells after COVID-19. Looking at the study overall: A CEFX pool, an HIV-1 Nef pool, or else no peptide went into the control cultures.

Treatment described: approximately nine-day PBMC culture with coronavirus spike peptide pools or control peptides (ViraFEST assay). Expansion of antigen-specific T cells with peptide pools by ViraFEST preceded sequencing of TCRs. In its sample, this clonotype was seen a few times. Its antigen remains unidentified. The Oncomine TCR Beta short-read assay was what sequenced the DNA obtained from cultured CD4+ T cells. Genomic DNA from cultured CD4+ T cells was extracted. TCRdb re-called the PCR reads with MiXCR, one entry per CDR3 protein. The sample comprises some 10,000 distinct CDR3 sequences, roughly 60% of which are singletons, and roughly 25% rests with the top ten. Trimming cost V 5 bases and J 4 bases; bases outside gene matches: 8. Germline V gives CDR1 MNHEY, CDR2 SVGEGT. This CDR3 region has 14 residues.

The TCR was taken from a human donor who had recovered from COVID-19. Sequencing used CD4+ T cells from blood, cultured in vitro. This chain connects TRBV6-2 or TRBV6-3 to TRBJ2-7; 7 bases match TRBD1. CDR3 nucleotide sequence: TGTGCCAGCAGTCCGGGACAGTTACCTTACGAGCAGTACTTC. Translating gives CASSPGQLPYEQYF.